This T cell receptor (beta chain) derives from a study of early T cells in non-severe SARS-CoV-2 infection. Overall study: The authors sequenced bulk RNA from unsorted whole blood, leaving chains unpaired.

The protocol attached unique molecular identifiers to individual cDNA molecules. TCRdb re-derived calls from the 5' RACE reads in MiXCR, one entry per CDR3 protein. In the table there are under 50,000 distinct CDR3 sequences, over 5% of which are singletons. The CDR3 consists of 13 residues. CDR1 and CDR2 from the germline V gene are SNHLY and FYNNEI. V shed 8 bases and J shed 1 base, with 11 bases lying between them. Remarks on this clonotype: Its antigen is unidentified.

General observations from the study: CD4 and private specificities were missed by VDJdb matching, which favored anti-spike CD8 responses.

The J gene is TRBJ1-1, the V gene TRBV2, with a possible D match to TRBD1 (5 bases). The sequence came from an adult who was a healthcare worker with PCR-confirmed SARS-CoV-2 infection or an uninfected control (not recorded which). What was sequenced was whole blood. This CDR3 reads CASGLDRNTEAFF. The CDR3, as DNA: TGTGCCAGCGGGTTAGACAGGAACACTGAAGCTTTCTTT.